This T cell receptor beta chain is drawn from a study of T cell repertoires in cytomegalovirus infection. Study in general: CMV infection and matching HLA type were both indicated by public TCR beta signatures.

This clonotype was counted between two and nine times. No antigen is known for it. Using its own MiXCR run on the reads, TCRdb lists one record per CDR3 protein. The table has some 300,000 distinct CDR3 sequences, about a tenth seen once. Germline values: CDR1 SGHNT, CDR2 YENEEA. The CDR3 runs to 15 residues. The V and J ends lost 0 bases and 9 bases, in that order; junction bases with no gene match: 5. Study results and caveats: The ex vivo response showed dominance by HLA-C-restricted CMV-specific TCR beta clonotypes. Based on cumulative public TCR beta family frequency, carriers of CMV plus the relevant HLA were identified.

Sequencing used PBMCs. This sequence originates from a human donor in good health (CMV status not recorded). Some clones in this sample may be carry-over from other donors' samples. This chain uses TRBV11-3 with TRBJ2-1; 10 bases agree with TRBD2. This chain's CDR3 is CASSLEAGGLGEQFF. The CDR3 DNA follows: TGTGCCAGCAGCTTAGAAGCGGGGGGGCTCGGTGAGCAGTTCTTC.